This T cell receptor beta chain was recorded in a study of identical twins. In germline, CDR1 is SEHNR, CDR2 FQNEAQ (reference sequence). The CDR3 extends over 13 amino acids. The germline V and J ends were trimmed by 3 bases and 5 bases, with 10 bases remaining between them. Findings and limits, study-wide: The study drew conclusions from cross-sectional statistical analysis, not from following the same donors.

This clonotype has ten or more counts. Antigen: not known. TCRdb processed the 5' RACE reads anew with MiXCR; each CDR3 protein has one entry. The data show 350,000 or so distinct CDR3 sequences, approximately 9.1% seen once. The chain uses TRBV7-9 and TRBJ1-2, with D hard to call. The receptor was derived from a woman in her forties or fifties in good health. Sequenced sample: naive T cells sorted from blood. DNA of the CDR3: TGTGCCAGCAGCTTGGAGGCGGCTTATGGCTACACCTTC. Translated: CASSLEAAYGYTF.